This passage covers 25 T cell receptor beta chains from one sample sequenced in a study of OX40 agonist ivuxolimab in advanced cancers. Assay: immunoSEQ multiplex PCR; the TCRdb copy retains only in-frame clones and omits some. Among 6,500 to 7,000 clones listed, approximately 94% were seen once. Material: CD4+ or CD8+ T cells sorted from blood, obtained in a trial of the OX40 agonist ivuxolimab. The receptors come from an adult with an advanced solid tumor such as melanoma, head and neck, liver or kidney cancer.

The rearrangement uses TRBV6-1 and TRBJ2-2; the D gene is possibly TRBD1 (5 bases). The germline V and J ends were trimmed by 4 bases and 7 bases, with 19 bases remaining between them. CDR3 length: 16 amino acids. CDR1 MNHNS and CDR2 SASEGT come from the germline V gene. The CDR3 DNA reads TGTGCCAGCAGTGCGACAGCCCCTATCGTAGTCGGGGAGCTGTTTTTT. This encodes CASSATAPIVVGELFF.

The rearrangement uses TRBV27 and TRBJ2-5, with D perhaps TRBD2 (5 bases). The CDR3 spans 13 residues. The germline gives CDR1 MNHEY, CDR2 SMNVEV (reference sequence). The ends were cut back, 3 bases at V and 5 bases at J, with 10 bases in the middle. As DNA, the CDR3 is TGTGCCAGCAGTTTCCGGGAAGGGGAGACCCAGTACTTC. Translated, it gives CASSFREGETQYF.

The chain has TRBV18 and TRBJ2-7; unclear D gene. Per the germline V gene, CDR1 is KGHSH and CDR2 is LQKENI. This CDR3 spans 12 amino acids. The V end was cut by 4 bases, the J end by 0 bases, with 4 bases between. The CDR3 bases are TGTGCCAGCTCACGTAGCTCCTACGAGCAGTACTTC. Translated: CASSRSSYEQYF.

The rearrangement joins TRBV28 to TRBJ2-7, with D perhaps TRBD1 (6 bases). Trimming shortened V by 5 bases and J by 2 bases, and 13 bases separated the two germline ends. Germline V CDR1 and CDR2: MDHEN, SYDVKM. This CDR3 is 14 amino acids long. The CDR3 reads CASSIDRFAYEQYF. CDR3 DNA sequence: TGTGCCAGCAGTATAGACAGGTTTGCCTACGAGCAGTACTTC. Combining the CDR3 with reference TRBV28 and TRBJ2-7 gives the whole variable domain DVKVTQSSRYLVKRTGEKVFLECVQDMDHENMFWYRQDPGLGLRLIYFSYDVKMKEKGDIPEGYSVSREKKERFSLILESASTNQTSMYLCASSIDRFAYEQYFGPGTRLTVT.

CDR3: CASERTGRGGYTF. CDR3 nucleotide sequence: TGTGCCAGCGAAAGGACAGGCCGAGGGGGCTACACCTTC. The chain employs TRBV6-1 and TRBJ1-2, with TRBD1 matching 7 bases. V shed 8 bases, J shed 8 bases, and the junction held 11 bases outside the gene matches. The germline gives CDR1 MNHNS, CDR2 SASEGT. CDR3 size: 13 residues.

This chain links TRBV10-2 with TRBJ1-1; D is ambiguous. Between the trimmed V and J ends, which lost 2 bases and 2 bases, there was a span of 9 bases. Looked up from germline, CDR1 is WSHSY and CDR2 is SAAADI. CDR3 length: 14 amino acids. Here the CDR3 reads CASSERSHNTEAFF. CDR3 nucleotide sequence: TGCGCCAGCAGTGAGCGGTCTCACAACACTGAAGCTTTCTTT.

V usage is TRBV30 and J usage is TRBJ1-1; possibly TRBD1 for D (5 bases). The CDR3 has 13 amino acids. Trimming took off 3 bases at V and 1 base at J, with 9 bases between the two ends. Germline V gene lookup returns CDR1 GTSNPN and CDR2 SVGIG (reference sequence). CDR3 region: CAWSVRGNTEAFF. The CDR3 DNA is TGTGCCTGGAGCGTGAGGGGGAACACTGAAGCTTTCTTT.

CDR3 residues: CAISVSGGEQFF. In DNA form, the CDR3 reads TGTGCCATCAGTGTATCGGGGGGTGAGCAGTTCTTC. The gene calls are TRBV10-3 and TRBJ2-1; TRBD2 agrees at 7 bases. J gave up 9 bases and V 4 bases, and 3 bases lay outside the gene matches. The V gene's germline CDR1 is ENHRY and CDR2 SYGVKD. This CDR3 has 12 amino acids.

This chain links TRBV7-8 with TRBJ1-5; D unclear. Trimming removed 5 bases at V and 2 bases at J, with 16 bases between. This CDR3 is 16 amino acids long. Germline CDR1 is SGHVS and CDR2 is FQNEAQ. CDR3 coding DNA: TGTGCCAGCAGCAAATCCCGGGCCTCAGGCAATCAGCCCCAGCATTTT. Amino acids: CASSKSRASGNQPQHF.

The chain links TRBV18 to TRBJ2-2, with 9 bases fitting TRBD2. Per germline, CDR1 KGHSH and CDR2 LQKENI. V trimming: 0 bases; J trimming: 7 bases; junction bases outside the gene matches: 6. The CDR3 totals 16 residues. The CDR3 DNA sequence: TGTGCCAGCTCACCACCGCTAGCGGGATACTTCGGGGAGCTGTTTTTT. Its protein product is CASSPPLAGYFGELFF.

This clone was seen more than once but under ten times. The rearrangement links TRBV28 to TRBJ1-2; 8 positions agree with TRBD1. The length of the CDR3 is 13 residues. J gave up 2 bases and V 5 bases, and 1 base lay outside the gene matches. CDR1 is MDHEN, CDR2 SYDVKM, per germline. The CDR3 nucleotides are TGTGCCAGCAGTCGGACAGGGAACTATGGCTACACCTTC. Encoded protein: CASSRTGNYGYTF.

V gene TRBV6-5 combines with J gene TRBJ1-5, with D maybe TRBD1 (6 bases). Germline CDR1 MNHEY, CDR2 SVGAGI. V shed 0 bases and J shed 4 bases, with 10 bases lying between them. The CDR3 is 15 amino acids. CDR3 amino acids: CASSYSQGSNQPQHF. CDR3 bases: TGTGCCAGCAGTTACTCTCAGGGGTCGAATCAGCCCCAGCATTTT.

The gene calls are TRBV27 and TRBJ2-1; a weak D match, TRBD1 (5 bases). Germline V lookup: CDR1 MNHEY, CDR2 SMNVEV (reference sequence). Trimming removed 5 bases from V and 3 bases from J, with 11 bases in between. This CDR3 has 14 amino acids. The CDR3: CASSTRQFYNEQFF. The CDR3 DNA reads as TGTGCCAGCAGTACCCGACAGTTCTACAATGAGCAGTTCTTC.

The chain has TRBV19 and TRBJ2-3, with TRBD2 matching over 11 bases. V lost 10 bases and J lost 5; bases outside the gene matches: 14. CDR3 length: 16 residues. Germline-derived CDR1 and CDR2 are LNHDA and SQIVND (reference sequence). The CDR3 is CATKTPLAGAKDTQYF. The CDR3 region has the DNA TGTGCCACAAAAACACCACTAGCGGGAGCGAAAGATACGCAGTATTTT.

This clone showed up just once. This chain uses TRBV30 with TRBJ2-4, with D uncertain. Germline CDR1 GTSNPN, CDR2 SVGIG (reference sequence). Trimming removed 0 bases at V and 0 bases at J, with 12 bases between. The CDR3 consists of 16 residues. DNA of the CDR3: TGTGCCTGGAGTGTAAAAACAGTCCTAGCCAAAAACATTCAGTACTTC. It yields the protein CAWSVKTVLAKNIQYF.

The chain is built from TRBV21-1 and TRBJ2-2; the table assigns TRBD1, which was not confirmed against the DNA. TRBV21-1 is tagged as a pseudogene. This CDR3 has 17 residues. CDR3 sequence (DNA): TGTGCCAGCAGCAAAGAAGGCAGGGGGCTTAAGGGCGGGGAGCTGTTTTTT. Amino acid sequence: CASSKEGRGLKGGELFF.

The genes are TRBV5-1 and TRBJ2-1; 12 bases agree with TRBD2. The CDR3 is made up of 15 amino acids. Germline V gene sequence: CDR1 SGHRS, CDR2 YFSETQ. The V gene end was trimmed by 4 bases and the J gene end by 7 bases; junction bases not matched to a gene: 6. The CDR3 reads CASSPQTSGRNEQFF. CDR3 in DNA: TGCGCCAGCAGCCCCCAGACTAGCGGGAGAAATGAGCAGTTCTTC.

The J gene is TRBJ2-7, the V gene TRBV28; perhaps TRBD1 as D (6 bases). The germline gives CDR1 MDHEN, CDR2 SYDVKM. V shed 8 bases and J shed 3 bases, with 14 bases lying between them. This CDR3 spans 13 amino acids. For the CDR3, the DNA is TGTGCCAGCCTAGGGGGACCCGACTACGAGCAGTACTTC. This encodes CASLGGPDYEQYF.

The chain employs TRBV9 and TRBJ2-1; D is ambiguous. Trimming removed 0 bases from V and 3 bases from J, with 10 bases in between. The CDR3 contains 15 residues. Germline values: CDR1 SGDLS, CDR2 YYNGEE. CDR3 sequence reads: CASSVEVGRYNEQFF. CDR3 bases: TGTGCCAGCAGCGTAGAAGTAGGCCGCTACAATGAGCAGTTCTTC.

The chain combines TRBV20-1 with TRBJ2-5; D ambiguous. Germline V gene sequence: CDR1 DFQATT, CDR2 SNEGSKA (reference sequence). The CDR3 sequence is 10 residues long. The germline V and J ends were trimmed by 5 bases and 4 bases, with 5 bases remaining between them. CDR3 nucleotide sequence: TGCAGTGCTGCAAGAGAGACCCAGTACTTC. Residues: CSAARETQYF.

The V call is TRBV2, the J call TRBJ2-7; D unclear. Trimming took 4 bases from V and 2 from J, leaving 6 bases between them. CDR1 and CDR2 from the germline V gene are SNHLY and FYNNEI. The CDR3 contains 12 residues. The CDR3 DNA sequence: TGTGCCAGCAGTGCGACCACCTACGAGCAGTACTTC. Residues: CASSATTYEQYF. The full variable domain, rest sourced from reference TRBV2 and TRBJ2-7, is EPEVTQTPSHQVTQMGQEVILRCVPISNHLYFYWYRQILGQKVEFLVSFYNNEISEKSEIFDDQFSVERPDGSNFTLKIRSTKLEDSAMYFCASSATTYEQYFGPGTRLTVT.

This chain joins TRBV6-1 and TRBJ1-3; a possible D gene is TRBD1 (5 bases). Deletions cut 2 bases from V and 0 bases from J, with 14 bases between. CDR1 is MNHNS and CDR2 is SASEGT in the germline V gene. The CDR3 loop spans 17 amino acids. The CDR3, as DNA: TGTGCCAGCAGTGAACTGGGGGGACTCAGCTCTGGAAACACCATATATTTT. Translation: CASSELGGLSSGNTIYF.

This clone was detected only once. This sequence joins TRBV6-1 and TRBJ1-1; D might be TRBD1 (5 bases). Germline assignment: CDR1 MNHNS and CDR2 SASEGT. CDR3 length equals 15 residues. The V gene lost 5 bases and the J gene lost 1 base, with 14 bases spanning the gap. The CDR3 reads CASSRRDSENTEAFF. The CDR3 DNA sequence: TGTGCCAGCAGTCGACGGGACTCCGAGAACACTGAAGCTTTCTTT.

V and J are TRBV6-6 and TRBJ2-1; no clear D gene. In germline, CDR1 is MNHNY, CDR2 SVGAGI (reference sequence). Trimming stripped 0 bases from V and 8 bases from J, with 11 bases between. The CDR3 consists of 14 residues. The CDR3 spells CASSYSAPLDEQFF. CDR3 nucleotides: TGTGCCAGCAGTTACTCAGCGCCCCTCGATGAGCAGTTCTTC.

The V call is TRBV5-1, the J call TRBJ2-1; 9 bases line up with TRBD2. The CDR3 is 18 amino acids. Per the germline V gene, CDR1 is SGHRS and CDR2 is YFSETQ. The J segment lost 0 bases and the V segment lost 3 bases, leaving 10 bases of the junction unmatched. The CDR3 loop is CASSSQREAPSSYNEQFF. The CDR3 nucleotides are TGCGCCAGCAGCTCTCAGCGGGAGGCCCCGAGCTCCTACAATGAGCAGTTCTTC.